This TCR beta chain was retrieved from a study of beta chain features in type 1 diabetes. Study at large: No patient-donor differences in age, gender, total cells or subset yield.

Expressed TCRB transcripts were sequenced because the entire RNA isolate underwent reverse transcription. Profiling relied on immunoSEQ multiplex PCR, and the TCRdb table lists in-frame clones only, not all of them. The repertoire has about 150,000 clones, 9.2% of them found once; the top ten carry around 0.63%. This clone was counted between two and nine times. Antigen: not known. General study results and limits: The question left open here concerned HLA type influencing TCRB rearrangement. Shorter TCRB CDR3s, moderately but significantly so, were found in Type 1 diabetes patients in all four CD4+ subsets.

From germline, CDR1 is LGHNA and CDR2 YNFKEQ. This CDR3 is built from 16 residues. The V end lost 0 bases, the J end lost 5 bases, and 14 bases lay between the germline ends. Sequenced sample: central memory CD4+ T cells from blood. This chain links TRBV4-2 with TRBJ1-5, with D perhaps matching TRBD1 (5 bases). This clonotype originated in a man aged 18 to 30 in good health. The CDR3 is CASSQDFTQVYQPQHF. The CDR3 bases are TGTGCCAGCAGCCAAGATTTTACACAGGTGTATCAGCCCCAGCATTTT.